This T cell receptor (beta chain) is from a study of beta chain bispecific antibodies for T cell cancers. Background on the study: Sequenced cells survived coculture with leukemia lines plus bispecific antibodies. Jurkat cells expressed TRBV12-3; HPB-ALL cells expressed TRBV5-5.

This CDR3 is built from 14 residues. Germline V gene lookup returns CDR1 MNHEY and CDR2 SMNVEV (reference sequence). Unmatched junction bases numbered 8, after V lost 6 bases and J lost 5 bases. The table lists this clonotype with many counts. Its antigen is unknown. T cells were expanded from blood mononuclear cells for about three days with anti-CD3 OKT3 or CD3/CD28 beads. Each coculture: 5 x 10^4 target cells, 5 x 10^4 normal T cells, bispecific antibody. The study, taken as a whole, reports: In these mixed samples, most targeted TRBV reads derived from the leukemia cell line.

Libraries carried unique molecular identifiers used for clonotype counts. One entry per CDR3 protein results from TCRdb running MiXCR on the 5' RACE reads. The sample lists about 17,000 distinct CDR3 sequences, about 2.2% occurring once. Sequenced material: healthy donor T cells cultured with leukemia cells. The V gene is TRBV27, the J gene TRBJ2-3, with TRBD2 identical over 7 bases. The TCR was taken from a human donor in good health. Some clones in this sample may be carry-over from other donors' samples. CDR3 residues: CASSPRLARDTQYF. CDR3 coding DNA: TGTGCCAGCAGCCCTCGACTAGCTAGAGATACGCAGTATTTT.